A single TCR beta chain is shown here with its context. There are 19 residues in the CDR3. Germline V gene lookup returns CDR1 SGHRS and CDR2 YFSETQ. J lost 6 bases, V lost 2 bases, and 19 bases had no gene match. The data were obtained in a study of blood T cell repertoires in COVID-19. About the research overall: Samples taken during acute and convalescent COVID-19 were collected in the United States, Italy and Spain. The analysed material was cDNA or gDNA that came from T cells, B-cell-depleted T cells, or PBMCs.

Those enrolled, adults aged 18 to 89 years, came from around 24 US areas. Donors in Cohort 3 who had recovered were those with two negative PCRs, healthcare professional clearance, or resolution of their symptoms. Profiled with immunoSEQ multiplex PCR; TCRdb holds only in-frame clones, not every one. The sample has roughly 520,000 clones, around nine tenths seen once. What was sequenced was PBMCs or T cells enriched from blood (not recorded which). The rearrangement links TRBV5-1 to TRBJ2-7; 11 bases are shared with TRBD2. This sequence originates from a woman aged 40 to 50 who had recovered from COVID-19. The CDR3 loop is CASSFQPTLTSGSQSEQYF. DNA of the CDR3: TGCGCCAGCAGCTTTCAACCGACTCTCACTAGCGGGAGTCAAAGCGAGCAGTACTTC.